This T cell receptor (beta chain) was identified in a study of control samples from healthy donors and cancer patients. Germline trimming cut 4 bases from V and 6 bases from J; bases unmatched to any gene: 8. CDR1 and CDR2 from the germline V gene are SNHLY and FYNNEI. CDR3 length: 15 residues. This clone was seen only a few times. Assay used: immunoSEQ multiplex PCR; TCRdb lists only in-frame clones, some missing. The sample yields 150,000 to 190,000 clones, 85% to 95% seen once. This clonotype originated in a man aged 45-60 years in good health. The rearrangement links TRBV2 to TRBJ1-5, with TRBD1 identical over 8 bases. Source material: blood. The CDR3: CASSARQGATQPQHF. Written as DNA, the CDR3 is TGTGCCAGCAGTGCCCGCCAGGGGGCTACTCAGCCCCAGCATTTT.